These T cell receptor beta chains were read from a single sample in a study of blood T cell repertoires in COVID-19. Sequencing was performed with immunoSEQ multiplex PCR; in TCRdb, only in-frame clones are kept and a portion is missing. The sample shows approximately 210,000 clones, 81% of them seen only once. Sequenced material: PBMCs or T cells enriched from blood (not recorded which). All receptors derive from a woman between 50 and 59 years old with acute COVID-19. The CDR3 runs from the conserved cysteine through the conserved F or W. D genes are given only for firm matches. Clone size is not always given. Where it is, it says once, few, many or a class for expanded clones.

clone size	V gene	J gene	D gene	CDR3 protein	CDR3 DNA
-	TRBV4-1	TRBJ1-2	TRBD1	CASSQDWDRDYGYTF	TGCGCCAGCAGCCAAGATTGGGACAGAGACTATGGCTACACCTTC
-	TRBV30	TRBJ1-3	-	CAWNTQGNTIYF	TGTGCCTGGAACACACAGGGAAACACCATATATTTT
few	TRBV19	TRBJ2-2	TRBD2	CASYGLAGTGELFF	TGTGCCAGTTACGGACTAGCGGGGACCGGGGAGCTGTTTTTT
-	TRBV6-2/TRBV6-3	TRBJ2-2	-	CASSRAGSYTGELFF	TGTGCCAGCAGCCGAGCCGGGTCCTACACCGGGGAGCTGTTTTTT
-	TRBV23-1	TRBJ1-5	TRBD1	CASSQPITSEGQGNQPQHF	TGCGCCAGCAGTCAACCTATAACCTCTGAGGGACAGGGTAATCAGCCCCAGCATTTT
-	TRBV18	TRBJ2-3	-	CASSPRRAGDTQYF	TGTGCCAGCTCACCCCGGAGGGCCGGAGATACGCAGTATTTT
once	TRBV29-1	TRBJ1-4	TRBD1	CSVRLTGLKQKLFF	TGCAGCGTGCGGTTGACAGGGCTGAAACAAAAACTGTTTTTT
-	TRBV7-2	TRBJ2-7	-	CASSDSGLFSYEQYF	TGTGCCAGCAGCGATAGCGGACTGTTCTCCTACGAGCAGTACTTC
-	TRBV27	TRBJ2-3	-	CASSSTTWDTQYF	TGTGCCAGCAGTTCGACTACTTGGGATACGCAGTATTTT
-	TRBV6-1	TRBJ1-5	-	CASSDPGPRKTYSNQPQHF	TGTGCCAGCAGTGACCCTGGGCCCAGAAAAACATATAGCAATCAGCCCCAGCATTTT
-	TRBV30	TRBJ2-7	-	CAWSVPPGGLYF	TGTGCCTGGAGTGTACCCCCCGGGGGGCTGTACTTC
-	TRBV18	TRBJ1-1	TRBD1	CASSPLGTGKTEAFF	TGTGCCAGCTCACCGTTGGGGACAGGGAAGACTGAAGCTTTCTTT
-	TRBV12-5	TRBJ2-5	-	CASGPTGLTGETQYF	TGTGCTAGTGGTCCAACGGGTCTTACTGGGGAGACCCAGTACTTC
few	TRBV10-2	TRBJ2-7	TRBD1	CASSQGASYEQYF	TGCGCCAGTTCTCAGGGGGCGTCCTACGAGCAGTACTTC
-	TRBV7-3	TRBJ2-1	TRBD2	CASRKTSIEGDEQFF	TGTGCCAGCAGGAAGACTAGCATAGAAGGGGATGAGCAGTTCTTC
-	TRBV5-1	TRBJ2-7	TRBD1	CASSKGQGNYEQYF	TGCGCCAGCAGCAAAGGACAGGGAAACTACGAGCAGTACTTC
once	TRBV19	TRBJ2-3	-	CASSIVAASTDTQYF	TGTGCCAGTAGTATAGTAGCGGCTAGCACAGATACGCAGTATTTT
-	TRBV7-2	TRBJ2-1	-	CASSLKVGAVQFF	TGTGCCAGCAGCTTAAAGGTGGGGGCCGTGCAGTTCTTC
-	TRBV11-3	TRBJ2-2	-	CASSYTGTNTGELFF	TGTGCCAGCAGCTACACAGGGACGAACACCGGGGAGCTGTTTTTT
-	TRBV7-2	TRBJ2-4	-	CASSRPGADIQYF	TGTGCCAGCAGCCGACCTGGGGCAGACATTCAGTACTTC
-	TRBV19	TRBJ2-1	-	CASSGQSLSYNEQFF	TGTGCCAGTAGCGGACAGTCCCTGTCCTACAATGAGCAGTTCTTC
-	TRBV11-2	TRBJ2-2	-	CASSLVSGSGTGELFF	TGTGCCAGCAGCTTAGTGAGCGGTTCGGGGACTGGGGAGCTGTTTTTT
-	TRBV28	TRBJ2-5	TRBD2	CASTVAWTSGVGETQYF	TGTGCCAGCACCGTTGCCTGGACTAGCGGGGTGGGAGAGACCCAGTACTTC
-	TRBV2	TRBJ2-5	-	CASSHDSLQETQYF	TGTGCCAGCAGTCATGACAGTTTACAAGAGACCCAGTACTTC
-	TRBV3-1/TRBV3-2	TRBJ1-2	-	CASSQETSGYTF	TGTGCCAGCAGCCAGGAGACCTCGGGCTACACCTTC
once	TRBV28	TRBJ2-3	TRBD2	CATGGGVGTQYF	TGTGCCACAGGTGGGGGGGTGGGTACGCAGTATTTT
-	TRBV27	TRBJ1-5	-	CASSLFGLGLNSLEPQHF	TGTGCCAGCAGTTTATTTGGGTTGGGACTCAATTCCCTGGAGCCCCAGCATTTT
-	TRBV19	TRBJ2-2	TRBD1	CASSLRQGRTGELFF	TGTGCCAGTAGTCTTCGACAGGGGAGGACCGGGGAGCTGTTTTTT
-	TRBV28	TRBJ1-6	-	CASSPYRVDSYNSPLHF	TGTGCCAGCAGTCCCTACAGGGTAGACTCCTATAATTCACCCCTCCACTTT
-	TRBV30	TRBJ1-6	-	CAWGDTGLNSPLHF	TGTGCCTGGGGGGATACAGGGTTGAATTCACCCCTCCACTTT
-	TRBV6-5	TRBJ1-4	TRBD1	CASSTHRGGEKLFF	TGTGCCAGCAGTACCCACAGGGGAGGTGAAAAACTGTTTTTT
-	TRBV16	TRBJ1-2	TRBD1	CASSQRRGPGYGYTF	TGTGCCAGCAGCCAGAGAAGGGGGCCAGGCTATGGCTACACCTTC
once	TRBV18	TRBJ2-2	-	CASSPIRVTGELFF	TGTGCCAGCTCACCGATCAGGGTCACCGGGGAGCTGTTTTTT
-	TRBV29-1	TRBJ1-2	TRBD1	CSVPRGDRLAGYTF	TGCAGCGTTCCCAGGGGGGACCGTCTTGCTGGCTACACCTTC
-	TRBV4-3	TRBJ1-6	-	CASSQDMVSSYNSPLHF	TGCGCCAGCAGCCAAGATATGGTGAGCTCCTATAATTCACCCCTCCACTTT
-	TRBV6-1	TRBJ2-2	-	CASSEANLKSGELFF	TGTGCCAGCAGTGAGGCCAACCTTAAGTCAGGGGAGCTGTTTTTT
-	TRBV29-1	TRBJ2-7	-	CSVEDNGQIEQYF	TGCAGCGTTGAAGATAATGGACAAATAGAGCAGTACTTC
-	TRBV5-1	TRBJ1-1	-	CASSTGSGRGNTEAFF	TGCGCCAGCAGCACCGGTTCAGGCCGGGGGAACACTGAAGCTTTCTTT
-	TRBV2	TRBJ2-1	TRBD1	CASSVQGSSEQFF	TGTGCCAGCAGTGTACAGGGGAGCAGTGAGCAGTTCTTC
-	TRBV28	TRBJ2-2	TRBD2	CASSPLLGLAGAGELFF	TGTGCCAGCAGCCCCCTGCTGGGACTAGCGGGGGCGGGGGAGCTGTTTTTT
once	TRBV28	TRBJ2-3	-	CASSTGTNADTQYF	TGTGCCAGCAGTACCGGGACAAACGCAGATACGCAGTATTTT
-	TRBV28	TRBJ1-4	TRBD1	CASSLGAGGLANEKLFF	TGTGCCAGCAGTTTAGGGGCAGGGGGCTTGGCTAATGAAAAACTGTTTTTT
once	TRBV20-1	TRBJ2-1	TRBD2	CSASVSGGQEDEQFF	TGCAGTGCTAGTGTTAGCGGGGGGCAAGAGGATGAGCAGTTCTTC
-	TRBV7-9	TRBJ1-4	-	CASTTFRGRGEKLFF	TGTGCCAGCACAACCTTCAGGGGAAGGGGGGAAAAACTGTTTTTT
-	TRBV2	TRBJ2-5	TRBD1	CASRAVRGLGETQYF	TGTGCCAGCAGGGCGGTTAGGGGGCTTGGGGAGACCCAGTACTTC
few	TRBV7-2	TRBJ1-2	TRBD1	CASSPQGVGDSYGYTF	TGTGCCAGCAGCCCCCAGGGGGTCGGAGACAGCTATGGCTACACCTTC
-	TRBV6-5	TRBJ1-6	-	CASAFQGAYNSPLHF	TGTGCCAGCGCATTCCAGGGCGCCTATAATTCACCCCTCCACTTT
-	TRBV5-6	TRBJ2-7	TRBD2	CASSLAGSSGRAYEQYF	TGTGCCAGCAGCCTAGCCGGTAGTAGCGGGAGGGCCTACGAGCAGTACTTC
-	TRBV7-2	TRBJ1-2	-	CASSLAQGGYGYGYTF	TGTGCCAGCAGCTTAGCCCAAGGGGGTTATGGCTATGGCTACACCTTC
-	TRBV6-5	TRBJ2-7	TRBD1	CASSRTGGKDEQYF	TGTGCCAGCTCCCGGACAGGGGGAAAGGACGAGCAGTACTTC
few	TRBV25-1	TRBJ2-3	-	CASSTPRDTRTDTQYF	TGTGCCAGCAGTACTCCCAGGGACACCCGCACAGATACGCAGTATTTT
-	TRBV18	TRBJ1-3	-	CASSPESRAISGNTIYF	TGTGCCAGCTCACCGGAGAGCAGGGCCATCTCTGGAAACACCATATATTTT
-	TRBV11-2	TRBJ2-7	TRBD2	CASSQTPGTSLFEQYF	TGTGCCAGCAGCCAAACCCCTGGGACTAGCCTCTTCGAGCAGTACTTC
-	TRBV27	TRBJ2-1	TRBD2	CASSLRRTSGNNEQFF	TGTGCCAGCAGTTTACGCCGGACTAGCGGAAACAATGAGCAGTTCTTC
-	TRBV28	TRBJ1-6	-	CASSQTKVGFHF	TGTGCCAGCAGTCAAACTAAGGTTGGGTTCCACTTT